The source of this T cell receptor beta chain is a study of spatial heterogeneity in lung cancer. Study overall: 72 TRACERx patients with early, untreated non-small cell lung cancer donated samples. Alpha-chain sequences were consistently detected less often than beta-chain sequences. Broader study findings: Circulating ubiquitous expanded tumor TCRs were observed more frequently at resection than at follow-up.

The J segment lost 8 bases and the V segment lost 7 bases, leaving 9 bases of the junction unmatched. The germline gives CDR1 MNHEY, CDR2 SMNVEV (reference sequence). The CDR3 contains 15 residues. Regarding this clonotype: What it binds is unknown.

Time point noted: blood at routine non-recurrence follow-up after resection. Sequencing of whole RNA from tumor, nontumor lung or frozen PBMC involved no sorting. TCRdb re-called the 5' RACE reads with MiXCR, one entry per CDR3 protein. The sample has roughly 120,000 distinct CDR3 sequences, over 9% seen once. The receptor comes from a male donor with early-stage non-small cell lung cancer. This rearrangement joins TRBV27 to TRBJ1-6; 9 bases map to TRBD1. The starting material was PBMCs, obtained at follow-up. This CDR3 is CASTPDRGGYSPLHF. For the CDR3, the DNA is TGTGCCAGCACTCCCGACAGGGGGGGTTATTCACCCCTCCACTTT.